Listed here are 17 T cell receptor beta chains from one sample, sequenced in a study of T cells in Graves' hyperthyroidism and ophthalmopathy (dated by TCRdb to between 2019 and 2020). Library prep was done by multiplex PCR. The data were produced on an Illumina HiSeq 2000. Amplification of TCR beta CDR3 regions was carried out from RNA transcripts. For the first round of RT-PCR on the TCR CDR3, the HTBI primer set was used together with the Qiagen OneStep RT-PCR kit. TCRdb itself trimmed the public reads at Q25 with fastp, ran MiXCR and retained productive beta chains. Entries that share a CDR3 protein sequence are merged under the most common genes and DNA. Across this sample there are around 600,000 distinct CDR3 sequences, with 13% to 15% seen only once. The top ten hold approximately 6.4% of the sample. Sequenced: blood. These receptors were collected from a woman aged 18-29 years with Graves' ophthalmopathy.

This clonotype was observed a handful of times. The genes are TRBV27 and TRBJ2-1; 11 nucleotides match TRBD2. In germline, CDR1 is MNHEY, CDR2 SMNVEV (reference sequence). The trim removed 8 bases at V and 6 bases at J, leaving 3 bases unmatched. CDR3 size: 13 residues. The CDR3 DNA is TGTGCCAGCGGGACTAGCGGATCCAATGAGCAGTTCTTC. Translation: CASGTSGSNEQFF.

This chain joins TRBV19 and TRBJ1-2, with D possibly matching TRBD1 (6 bases). Trimming left V 11 bases short and J 4 bases short, with 14 bases between. CDR3 length: 12 amino acids. The germline CDR1 and CDR2 sequences are LNHDA and SQIVND (reference sequence). The CDR3 here is CACQQGTYGYTF. The CDR3 DNA reads TGTGCCTGCCAACAGGGTACCTATGGCTACACCTTC.

The V call is TRBV20-1, the J call TRBJ2-7; the match to TRBD2 covers 7 bases. Germline lookup yields CDR1 DFQATT and CDR2 SNEGSKA (reference sequence). Trimming at V came to 3 bases and at J to 3 bases, leaving 8 bases not matched to a gene. The CDR3 contains 14 residues. The CDR3 reads CSASGGSGGYEQYF. CDR3 coding DNA: TGCAGTGCTAGCGGCGGGAGTGGGGGCTACGAGCAGTACTTC.

This clonotype was seen a handful of times. A read error may explain this, as a much larger clone is one base away. The chain employs TRBV2 and TRBJ2-7; D is perhaps TRBD1 (5 bases). V dropped 8 bases and J dropped 6 bases, with 11 bases sitting between them. This CDR3 has 11 residues. Germline V gene sequence: CDR1 SNHLY, CDR2 FYNNEI. The CDR3 here is CASQTASEQYF. The DNA for the CDR3 is TGTGCCAGCCAGACAGCGAGCGAGCAGTACTTC.

There are many counts of this clonotype. The chain employs TRBV27 and TRBJ1-6, with a tentative D call TRBD1 (5 bases). Germline CDR1 and CDR2: MNHEY and SMNVEV (reference sequence). The CDR3 length is 15 residues. Trimming took off 5 bases at V and 6 bases at J, with 14 bases between the two ends. CDR3 in amino acids: CASSRSGTPNSPLHF. The CDR3 DNA follows: TGTGCCAGCAGTCGCTCAGGGACCCCTAATTCACCCCTCCACTTT.

This clonotype appeared many times. This sequence joins TRBV5-6 and TRBJ2-1, with D perhaps matching TRBD2 (6 bases). The CDR3 has 16 residues. Looked up from germline, CDR1 is SGHDT and CDR2 is YYEEEE. V was shortened by 4 bases and J by 2 bases, with 16 bases between the two germline ends. CDR3 amino acids: CASSQLATRTYNEQFF. In nucleotides, the CDR3 is TGTGCCAGCAGCCAACTAGCTACTAGGACCTACAATGAGCAGTTCTTC.

This clonotype showed up just a few times. The chain joins TRBV4-1 to TRBJ1-1; perhaps TRBD1 as D (5 bases). Deletions cut 3 bases from V and 1 base from J, with 9 bases between. The CDR3 runs 14 residues. From germline, CDR1 is MGHRA and CDR2 YSYEKL. CDR3 nucleotide sequence: TGCGCCAGCAGCCACCTCGGACAGAACACTGAAGCTTTCTTT. The encoded protein is CASSHLGQNTEAFF.

This clonotype was seen ten or more times. The V and J genes are TRBV4-3 and TRBJ2-1; D may be TRBD2 (5 bases). Deletions cut 0 bases from V and 6 bases from J, with 9 bases between. The CDR3 is made up of 14 amino acids. CDR1 is LGHNA and CDR2 is YSLEER in the germline V gene. The CDR3 loop is CASSQDASSNEQFF. The CDR3 DNA reads TGCGCCAGCAGCCAAGATGCTAGCAGCAATGAGCAGTTCTTC.

This clonotype has at least ten counts. V gene TRBV6-1 combines with J gene TRBJ2-7, with 8 bases that match TRBD2. The CDR3 sequence is 18 residues long. The ends lost 2 bases at V and 2 bases at J; junction bases unmatched: 14. Germline lookup yields CDR1 MNHNS and CDR2 SASEGT. The CDR3 coding sequence is TGTGCCAGCAGTGAACCCGGTAGCGGGGCACTATCCGCCTACGAGCAGTACTTC. It translates to CASSEPGSGALSAYEQYF.

Only a few counts were recorded for this clonotype. V and J are TRBV19 and TRBJ2-7; D possibly corresponds to TRBD2 (6 bases). Germline loops: CDR1 LNHDA, CDR2 SQIVND (reference sequence). The V and J ends lost 3 bases and 4 bases respectively, with 16 bases between them. This CDR3 spans 15 amino acids. The CDR3 nucleotides are TGTGCCAGTAGTATGGCCTTCGGTGGGACTTACGAGCAGTACTTC. Its protein product is CASSMAFGGTYEQYF.

The chain combines TRBV20-1 with TRBJ1-3; tentative D call: TRBD1 (6 bases). The CDR3 loop spans 17 amino acids. The germline V gene has CDR1 DFQATT and CDR2 SNEGSKA (reference sequence). Trimming took off 0 bases at V and 0 bases at J, with 15 bases between the two ends. In DNA, the CDR3 is TGCAGTGCTAGAGACCCCGCCACAGGGAACTCTGGAAACACCATATATTTT. Protein: CSARDPATGNSGNTIYF.

The table lists this clonotype with many counts. J is TRBJ2-7 and V is TRBV2; no reliable D call. Looked up from germline, CDR1 is SNHLY and CDR2 is FYNNEI. The V gene lost 10 bases and the J gene lost 3 bases, with 13 bases spanning the gap. The CDR3 is made up of 12 amino acids. DNA of the CDR3: TGTGCCACGTCCCGGGCGGACTACGAGCAGTACTTC. Translated: CATSRADYEQYF. The whole variable domain, filled in from reference TRBV2 and TRBJ2-7, reads EPEVTQTPSHQVTQMGQEVILRCVPISNHLYFYWYRQILGQKVEFLVSFYNNEISEKSEIFDDQFSVERPDGSNFTLKIRSTKLEDSAMYFCATSRADYEQYFGPGTRLTVT.

V usage is TRBV7-2 and J usage is TRBJ2-7, with D possibly being TRBD2 (5 bases). CDR1 and CDR2 from the germline V gene are SGHTA and FQGNSA. The V gene lost 5 bases and the J gene lost 6 bases, with 11 bases spanning the gap. The CDR3 has 12 residues. CDR3 nucleotides: TGTGCCAGCAGCCCCTTAGCGCGCGAGCAGTACTTC. Encoded protein: CASSPLAREQYF.

The rearrangement joins TRBV4-3 to TRBJ1-2; D uncertain. The length of the CDR3 is 14 residues. V was clipped by 4 bases and J by 4 bases, with 13 bases between them. Germline V gene sequence: CDR1 LGHNA, CDR2 YSLEER. The CDR3 DNA sequence: TGCGCCAGCAGCCCTGGGCCCGGGTCCTATGGCTACACCTTC. Translating it yields CASSPGPGSYGYTF.

This clonotype has a handful of counts. It may be a read error: a sequence one base away is much more abundant. The chain recombines TRBV12-3 or TRBV12-4 with TRBJ2-1; D ambiguous. This CDR3 is built from 15 residues. The CDR3 DNA reads TGTGCCAGCAGTTTAGACAGACGATCCTACAATGAGCGGTTCTTC. This codes for CASSLDRRSYNERFF.

The table lists this clonotype with many counts. The J gene is TRBJ2-1, the V gene TRBV11-2; 8 bases are shared with TRBD2. The CDR3 has 18 amino acids. V shed 6 bases, J shed 3 bases, and the junction held 16 bases outside the gene matches. From germline, CDR1 is SGHAT and CDR2 FQNNGV. This chain's CDR3 is CASRPGGGSGSRYNEQFF. The CDR3 nucleotides are TGTGCCAGCAGGCCCGGAGGTGGCAGCGGGAGCCGCTACAATGAGCAGTTCTTC.

This clonotype was recorded at least ten times. The chain has TRBV5-1 and TRBJ2-3; 10 positions agree with TRBD2. Germline V gene sequence: CDR1 SGHRS, CDR2 YFSETQ. The CDR3 consists of 13 residues. With V trimmed by 6 bases and J by 3 bases, 1 base remained unmatched. The CDR3 DNA reads as TGCGCCAGCAAGCGGGAGGGTACAGATACGCAGTATTTT. As protein: CASKREGTDTQYF. The full variable domain, in which reference TRBV5-1 and TRBJ2-3 provide the parts outside the CDR3, is KAGVTQTPRYLIKTRGQQVTLSCSPISGHRSVSWYQQTPGQGLQFLFEYFSETQRNKGNFPGRFSGRQFSNSRSEMNVSTLELGDSALYLCASKREGTDTQYFGPGTRLTVL.